These 2 T cell receptor beta chains came from one sample sequenced in a study of blood T cell repertoires in COVID-19. The table came from immunoSEQ multiplex PCR; TCRdb's copy has only in-frame clones and leaves some out. This table holds 200,000 to 300,000 clones, over 70% found once. Sample: peripheral blood. These TCRs come from a woman in her thirties or forties who had recovered from COVID-19.

This chain uses TRBV15 with TRBJ1-1, with 7 bases fitting TRBD1. CDR1 is LNHNV and CDR2 is YYDKDF in the germline V gene (reference sequence). The junction had 14 bases not matched to a gene; V was cut back by 0 bases and J by 7 bases. The CDR3 is 17 amino acids. This CDR3 is CATSRDLGQASRGEAFF. The DNA of the CDR3 is TGTGCCACCAGCAGAGATCTCGGACAGGCCTCGCGGGGTGAAGCTTTCTTT.

The chain links TRBV11-3 to TRBJ2-7, with TRBD2 as a possible D gene (6 bases). This CDR3 contains 13 residues. Deletions cut 5 bases from V and 5 bases from J, with 13 bases between. From germline, CDR1 is SGHNT and CDR2 YENEEA. CDR3 sequence: CASSRGAGDEQYF. The CDR3 nucleotides are TGTGCCAGCAGCCGAGGAGCGGGCGACGAGCAGTACTTC.